This T cell receptor (beta chain) stems from a study of cytomegalovirus exposure and HLA in healthy donors. Study-level background: The approximately 710 first-cohort repertoires and the 95 to 150 validation repertoires shared the same platform, a later analysis reported. Study conclusions and caveats: Accounts indicate the classifier identified cytomegalovirus status with strong specificity and sensitivity.

The assay was immunoSEQ multiplex PCR, and TCRdb's table has in-frame clones only and misses some. The table shows about 160,000 clones, with 75% to 90% occurring only once. CDR3 length: 13 amino acids. The germline CDR1 and CDR2 sequences are SGHTA and FQGNSA. V lost 8 bases and J lost 1, with 9 bases in between. Of note for this clone: The antigen is unknown.

The chain has TRBV7-2 and TRBJ2-1; D gene ambiguous. The specimen was PBMCs. This receptor was taken from a woman aged 18-30 years in good health and CMV-seronegative. The chain's CDR3 is CASGMTSYNEQFF. As DNA, the CDR3 is TGTGCCAGCGGAATGACTTCCTACAATGAGCAGTTCTTC.